The 16 T cell receptor beta chains listed next were all sequenced from one sample in a study of regulatory T cells in long-lasting Graves disease. Time point denoted: persistent/refractory GD, antithyroid drugs over 5 years with positive TRAb. Extracted RNA from PBMCs served as the source of the TCR library. Through Arm-PCR of CDR3 regions and iRepertoire HTBI primers, TCR beta libraries were built. TCRdb redid the calling of the multiplex PCR reads with MiXCR, one entry per CDR3 protein. The sample shows around 460,000 distinct CDR3 sequences, 20% to 25% of them seen only once. The sample was peripheral blood mononuclear cells (PBMCs), taken when the disease was refractory, from a patient treated with antithyroid drugs. These TCRs come from a female donor with Graves disease.

The genes are TRBV30 and TRBJ1-4, with TRBD1 identical over 9 bases. Trimming removed 3 bases from V and 5 bases from J; junction bases left unmatched: 4. This CDR3 has 14 amino acids. Germline V gene lookup returns CDR1 GTSNPN and CDR2 SVGIG (reference sequence). The CDR3 DNA is TGTGCCTGGAGCCAAGGACAGGGGAATGAAAAACTGTTTTTT. This translates into CAWSQGQGNEKLFF.

As regards this clonotype: This may be a read error: a much more frequent sequence differs by one nucleotide. This rearrangement joins TRBV4-2 to TRBJ1-1, with D uncertain. The V and J ends lost 1 base and 1 base respectively, with 7 bases between them. Germline lookup yields CDR1 LGHNA and CDR2 YNFKEQ. This CDR3 region has 14 residues. This CDR3 is CASSQGPQNTEAFF. The CDR3 region has the DNA TGTGCCAGCAGCCAAGGTCCACAGAACACTGAAGCTTTCTTT.

In this sample, this clonotype turned up a few times. This may come from a read error, since a much larger clone is one base off. This chain connects TRBV2 to TRBJ1-1, with a tentative D call TRBD1 (6 bases). Germline V gene sequence: CDR1 SNHLY, CDR2 FYNNEI. The CDR3 has 14 amino acids. Between the trimmed V and J ends, which lost 5 bases and 4 bases, there was a span of 14 bases. CDR3 amino acids: CASSFEGGSTEAFF. The CDR3, as DNA: TGTGCCAGCAGTTTCGAGGGGGGGAGCACTGAAGCTTTCTTT.

This clonotype was picked up many times. The CDR3 spells CAWSVQETQYF. The CDR3 region has the DNA TGTGCCTGGAGTGTACAAGAGACCCAGTACTTC. The rearrangement uses TRBV30 and TRBJ2-5; D gene uncertain. V lost 0 bases and J lost 2, with 1 base in between. The CDR3 runs to 11 residues. Germline loops: CDR1 GTSNPN, CDR2 SVGIG (reference sequence).

This clonotype has ten or more counts. The chain recombines TRBV28 with TRBJ1-1, with D hard to call. Germline V gene sequence: CDR1 MDHEN, CDR2 SYDVKM. Between the trimmed V and J ends, which lost 1 base and 3 bases, there was a span of 9 bases. The CDR3 has 14 residues. CDR3 residues: CASSLYRSDTEAFF. DNA of the CDR3: TGTGCCAGCAGTTTATACCGGAGCGACACTGAAGCTTTCTTT.

As concerns this clonotype: Being one base from a much bigger clone, this may be a read error. This CDR3 fails to terminate in the conserved phenylalanine or tryptophan, so it likely reflects a read error. The rearrangement links TRBV24-1 to TRBJ2-5; 8 bases line up with TRBD2. The CDR3 consists of 17 residues. V shed 0 bases, J shed 1 base, and the junction held 6 bases outside the gene matches. CDR1 is KGHDR and CDR2 is SFDVKD in the germline V gene. The CDR3 loop is CATSDLQTSGSQETQYC. CDR3 coding DNA: TGTGCCACCAGTGATTTGCAAACTAGCGGCAGCCAAGAGACCCAGTACTGC.

In its sample, this clonotype was seen a few times. The chain employs TRBV20-1 and TRBJ2-7, with 12 positions matching TRBD1. Trimming cost V 3 bases and J 5 bases; bases outside gene matches: 5. Germline V gene data show CDR1 as DFQATT and CDR2 as SNEGSKA (reference sequence). The CDR3 has 14 residues. The CDR3, as DNA: TGCAGTGCTAGGGGGACAGGGGGCGGCAACGAGCAGTACTTC. It encodes CSARGTGGGNEQYF.

This clonotype was observed a handful of times. This chain connects TRBV20-1 to TRBJ1-1, with D maybe TRBD1 (5 bases). Germline V gene lookup returns CDR1 DFQATT and CDR2 SNEGSKA (reference sequence). V shed 5 bases and J shed 3 bases, with 13 bases lying between them. The CDR3 spans 13 residues. The CDR3 sequence is CSADFEGDTEAFF. The DNA for the CDR3 is TGCAGTGCTGATTTTGAAGGGGACACTGAAGCTTTCTTT.

The table lists this clonotype with many counts. The chain employs TRBV27 and TRBJ1-4; TRBD1 matches 8 bases. Germline V CDR1 and CDR2: MNHEY, SMNVEV (reference sequence). After removal of 4 bases from V and 8 bases from J, the junction contained 9 bases not matched to a gene. This CDR3 comprises 15 residues. CDR3 DNA: TGTGCCAGCAGTTACTCGACAGGGGCCCGGGAAAAACTGTTTTTT. Its protein product is CASSYSTGAREKLFF.

This chain links TRBV9 with TRBJ2-2, with D perhaps being TRBD1 or TRBD2 (7 bases each). This CDR3 region has 18 residues. Germline-derived CDR1 and CDR2 are SGDLS and YYNGEE. The V and J ends lost 3 bases and 3 bases respectively, with 21 bases between them. CDR3 bases: TGTGCCAGCAGCGCAGGGGGAGGGAATCTTGCGGACACCGGGGAGCTGTTTTTT. Its translation: CASSAGGGNLADTGELFF.

This clonotype was counted between two and nine times. This rearrangement joins TRBV12-5 to TRBJ2-2; TRBD2 matches 7 bases. Trimming removed 1 base from V and 7 bases from J; junction bases left unmatched: 15. Germline CDR1 LGHNT, CDR2 FRNRAP. CDR3 length: 18 residues. The CDR3, as DNA: TGTGCTAGTGGTTTGGACCTTCCCTGGGAGGGCCAGAACGGGGAGCTGTTTTTT. Residues: CASGLDLPWEGQNGELFF.

V gene TRBV13 combines with J gene TRBJ2-1, with 11 bases fitting TRBD2. The ends lost 5 bases at V and 7 bases at J; junction bases unmatched: 16. The CDR3 has 18 amino acids. Germline lookup yields CDR1 PRHDT and CDR2 FYEKMQ (reference sequence). The DNA for the CDR3 is TGTGCCAGCAGCCTAGCGCCCCCGGGACTAGCGGCTTTAAATGAGCAGTTCTTC. Translated: CASSLAPPGLAALNEQFF.

This clonotype was observed a handful of times. This sequence may be a read error, since a much larger clone differs from it by one base. Written as DNA, the CDR3 is TGTGCCAGCGCTTCAACTAATGAAAAACTGTTTTTT. As protein: CASASTNEKLFF. The chain has TRBV28 and TRBJ1-4, with D hard to call. Trimming stripped 8 bases from V and 0 bases from J, with 4 bases between. This CDR3 has 12 amino acids. Germline V gives CDR1 MDHEN, CDR2 SYDVKM.

The chain uses TRBV5-1 and TRBJ2-5; 8 bases fit TRBD1. The CDR3 is 16 residues long. Per germline, CDR1 SGHRS and CDR2 YFSETQ. J was trimmed by 4 bases and V by 1 base; bases with no gene match: 9. CDR3 sequence (DNA): TGCGCCAGCAGCTTGACGGACAGGGTCTATGGAGAGACCCAGTACTTC. Protein: CASSLTDRVYGETQYF.

This clonotype was counted between two and nine times. The chain combines TRBV30 with TRBJ2-2, with unresolved D. The CDR3 has 14 amino acids. The germline V and J ends were trimmed by 4 bases and 3 bases, with 12 bases remaining between them. Germline CDR1 and CDR2: GTSNPN and SVGIG (reference sequence). In DNA, the CDR3 is TGTGCCTGGATTCGGTACCCTGACACCGGGGAGCTGTTTTTT. Translated: CAWIRYPDTGELFF. The entire variable domain, with the rest obtained from reference TRBV30 and TRBJ2-2, is as follows: SQTIHQWPATLVQPVGSPLSLECTVEGTSNPNLYWYRQAAGRGLQLLFYSVGIGQISSEVPQNLSASRPQDRQFILSSKKLLLSDSGFYLCAWIRYPDTGELFFGEGSRLTVL.

Many counts were recorded for this clonotype. The chain links TRBV2 to TRBJ1-2, with D unresolved. The germline V gene has CDR1 SNHLY and CDR2 FYNNEI. V lost 7 bases and J 4 bases, leaving 16 bases between the germline ends. This CDR3 spans 14 amino acids. The CDR3 sequence: CASTLGRLGYGYTF. The CDR3 coding sequence is TGTGCCAGCACCCTAGGACGGCTGGGCTATGGCTACACCTTC.